This is a list of T cell receptor beta chains from one sample in a study of breast tumors, draining lymph nodes, adjacent tissues. TCRdb called the multiplex PCR reads again in MiXCR, with one record for every CDR3 protein. The data contain approximately 190,000 distinct CDR3 sequences, over 25% of them singletons. The material sequenced was axillary lymph node tissue. The source is a female donor with breast cancer. Some clones in this sample may be carry-over from other donors' samples. CDR3s include the opening cysteine and the closing phenylalanine or tryptophan. The D gene is left open where the match is weak. Clone size is not always given. Where it is, it says once, few, many or a class for expanded clones.

clone_size: many; j_call: TRBJ2-7; v_call: TRBV20-1; cdr3_length: 14; d_call: NA; cdr3_aa: CSARRGGATYEQYF; cdr3_nt: TGCAGTGCTAGACGGGGCGGGGCAACCTACGAGCAGTACTTC
clone_size: many; j_call: TRBJ2-1; v_call: TRBV10-3; cdr3_length: 14; d_call: NA; cdr3_aa: CAISESGGDNEQFF; cdr3_nt: TGTGCCATCAGTGAGTCCGGGGGCGACAATGAGCAGTTCTTC
clone_size: many; j_call: TRBJ2-3; v_call: TRBV4-1; cdr3_length: 14; d_call: NA; cdr3_aa: CASSQPLVYDTQYF; cdr3_nt: TGCGCCAGCAGCCAACCACTGGTTTACGATACGCAGTATTTT
clone_size: NA; j_call: TRBJ2-1; v_call: TRBV18; cdr3_length: 13; d_call: NA; cdr3_aa: CASSLTSFNEQFF; cdr3_nt: TGTGCCAGCTCACTAACTAGCTTCAATGAGCAGTTCTTC
clone_size: many; j_call: TRBJ2-7; v_call: TRBV11-2; cdr3_length: 12; d_call: NA; cdr3_aa: CASSKQGYEQYF; cdr3_nt: TGTGCCAGCAGCAAACAGGGCTACGAGCAGTACTTC
clone_size: many; j_call: TRBJ2-7; v_call: TRBV5-1; cdr3_length: 14; d_call: NA; cdr3_aa: CASSLVAGAYEQYF; cdr3_nt: TGCGCCAGCAGCTTGGTTGCGGGGGCTTACGAGCAGTACTTC
clone_size: NA; j_call: TRBJ1-1; v_call: TRBV5-1; cdr3_length: 14; d_call: NA; cdr3_aa: CASSFGQTNTEAFF; cdr3_nt: TGCGCCAGCAGCTTTGGACAGACGAACACTGAAGCTTTCTTT
clone_size: NA; j_call: TRBJ1-5; v_call: TRBV28; cdr3_length: 15; d_call: NA; cdr3_aa: CASRPERGMGQPQHF; cdr3_nt: TGTGCCAGCAGGCCCGAGAGGGGCATGGGACAGCCCCAGCATTTT
clone_size: NA; j_call: TRBJ1-1; v_call: TRBV10-3; cdr3_length: 16; d_call: TRBD1; cdr3_aa: CAISGSTGHPNTEAFF; cdr3_nt: TGTGCCATCAGTGGGTCGACAGGGCATCCTAACACTGAAGCTTTCTTT
clone_size: many; j_call: TRBJ2-7; v_call: TRBV28; cdr3_length: 12; d_call: TRBD2; cdr3_aa: CASGLASYEQYF; cdr3_nt: TGTGCCAGCGGACTAGCTTCCTACGAGCAGTACTTC
clone_size: many; j_call: TRBJ1-2; v_call: TRBV27; cdr3_length: 15; d_call: NA; cdr3_aa: CASSFAGPQHYGYTF; cdr3_nt: TGTGCCAGCAGTTTCGCAGGGCCCCAACACTATGGCTACACCTTC
clone_size: many; j_call: TRBJ1-5; v_call: TRBV15; cdr3_length: 15; d_call: NA; cdr3_aa: CATSRENSPNQPQHF; cdr3_nt: TGTGCCACCAGCAGAGAGAACAGCCCAAATCAGCCCCAGCATTTT
clone_size: many; j_call: TRBJ2-5; v_call: TRBV2; cdr3_length: 18; d_call: TRBD2; cdr3_aa: CASSETGGTSGSVKTQYF; cdr3_nt: TGTGCCAGCAGTGAAACGGGAGGGACTAGCGGGAGTGTGAAGACCCAGTACTTC
clone_size: many; j_call: TRBJ2-7; v_call: TRBV4-1; cdr3_length: 17; d_call: TRBD1; cdr3_aa: CASSQRTGGSFSYEQYF; cdr3_nt: TGCGCCAGCAGCCAGCGTACAGGGGGCTCTTTTTCCTACGAGCAGTACTTC
clone_size: many; j_call: TRBJ2-6; v_call: TRBV5-1; cdr3_length: 16; d_call: TRBD1; cdr3_aa: CASSLQGAAGANVLTF; cdr3_nt: TGCGCCAGCAGCTTGCAGGGGGCAGCTGGGGCCAACGTCCTGACTTTC
clone_size: NA; j_call: TRBJ1-6; v_call: TRBV25-1; cdr3_length: 14; d_call: TRBD1; cdr3_aa: CASSDGTANSPLHF; cdr3_nt: TGTGCCAGCAGTGACGGGACAGCCAATTCACCCCTCCACTTT
clone_size: NA; j_call: TRBJ2-3; v_call: TRBV19; cdr3_length: 17; d_call: TRBD2; cdr3_aa: CASSERTSGSSTDTQYF; cdr3_nt: TGTGCCAGTAGTGAGAGGACTAGCGGGAGTAGCACAGATACGCAGTATTTT
clone_size: many; j_call: TRBJ1-5; v_call: TRBV6-6; cdr3_length: 15; d_call: NA; cdr3_aa: CASSHSGLSNQPQHF; cdr3_nt: TGTGCCAGCAGTCACTCGGGGCTTAGCAATCAGCCCCAGCATTTT
clone_size: many; j_call: TRBJ2-3; v_call: TRBV7-3; cdr3_length: 15; d_call: TRBD1; cdr3_aa: CASSPQGQGTDTQYF; cdr3_nt: TGTGCCAGCAGCCCCCAGGGACAGGGCACAGATACGCAGTATTTT
clone_size: many; j_call: TRBJ2-5; v_call: TRBV7-9; cdr3_length: 15; d_call: TRBD2; cdr3_aa: CASSPERGGKETQYF; cdr3_nt: TGTGCCAGCAGCCCGGAGCGGGGGGGGAAAGAGACCCAGTACTTC
clone_size: many; j_call: TRBJ2-5; v_call: TRBV19; cdr3_length: 14; d_call: NA; cdr3_aa: CASSPRALGETQYF; cdr3_nt: TGTGCCAGTAGTCCAAGGGCGCTGGGAGAGACCCAGTACTTC
clone_size: many; j_call: TRBJ2-2; v_call: TRBV29-1; cdr3_length: 14; d_call: NA; cdr3_aa: CSVEAGVGTGELFF; cdr3_nt: TGCAGCGTTGAAGCAGGGGTAGGGACCGGGGAGCTGTTTTTT
clone_size: NA; j_call: TRBJ2-1; v_call: TRBV20-1; cdr3_length: 17; d_call: TRBD2; cdr3_aa: CSASPCASGGGYNEQFF; cdr3_nt: TGCAGTGCTAGCCCGTGCGCCAGCGGGGGGGGCTACAATGAGCAGTTCTTC
clone_size: once; j_call: TRBJ1-3; v_call: TRBV7-2; cdr3_length: 15; d_call: TRBD1; cdr3_aa: CASSIGTGPGNTIYF; cdr3_nt: TGTGCCAGCAGCATAGGGACAGGGCCTGGAAACACCATATATTTT
clone_size: few; j_call: TRBJ1-5; v_call: TRBV6-5; cdr3_length: 16; d_call: NA; cdr3_aa: CASSYRGAIINQPQHF; cdr3_nt: TGTGCCAGCAGTTACAGGGGGGCCATTATTAATCAGCCCCAGCATTTT
clone_size: NA; j_call: TRBJ2-5; v_call: TRBV10-3; cdr3_length: 13; d_call: NA; cdr3_aa: CAIADTTGETQYF; cdr3_nt: TGTGCCATCGCTGATACAACCGGGGAGACCCAGTACTTC
clone_size: NA; j_call: TRBJ2-7; v_call: TRBV2; cdr3_length: 13; d_call: TRBD1; cdr3_aa: CASMGTVSYERYF; cdr3_nt: TGTGCCAGCATGGGGACAGTCTCCTATGAGCGGTACTTC
clone_size: many; j_call: TRBJ1-6; v_call: TRBV6-5; cdr3_length: 16; d_call: TRBD1; cdr3_aa: CASRPRADRGFSPLHF; cdr3_nt: TGTGCCAGCAGACCCAGAGCGGACAGGGGATTTTCACCCCTCCACTTT
clone_size: many; j_call: TRBJ2-5; v_call: TRBV20-1; cdr3_length: 16; d_call: TRBD2; cdr3_aa: CSARAAGLAVQETQYF; cdr3_nt: TGCAGTGCTAGAGCCGCGGGACTAGCGGTGCAAGAGACCCAGTACTTC
clone_size: many; j_call: TRBJ2-7; v_call: TRBV19; cdr3_length: 17; d_call: NA; cdr3_aa: CASSRIGSGASSYEQYF; cdr3_nt: TGTGCCAGTAGTCGAATCGGGAGTGGGGCAAGCTCCTACGAGCAGTACTTC